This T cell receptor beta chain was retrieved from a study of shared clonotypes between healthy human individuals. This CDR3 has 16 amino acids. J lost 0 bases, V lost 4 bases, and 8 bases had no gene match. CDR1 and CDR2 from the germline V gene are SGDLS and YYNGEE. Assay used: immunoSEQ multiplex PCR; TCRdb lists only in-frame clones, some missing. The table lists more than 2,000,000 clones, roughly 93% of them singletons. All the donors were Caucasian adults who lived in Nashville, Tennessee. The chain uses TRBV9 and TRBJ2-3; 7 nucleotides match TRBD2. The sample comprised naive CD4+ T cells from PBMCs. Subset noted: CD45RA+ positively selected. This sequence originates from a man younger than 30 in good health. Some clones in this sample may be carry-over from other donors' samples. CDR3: CASSPALAASTDTQYF. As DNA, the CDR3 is TGTGCCAGCAGCCCCGCCCTAGCGGCTAGCACAGATACGCAGTATTTT.